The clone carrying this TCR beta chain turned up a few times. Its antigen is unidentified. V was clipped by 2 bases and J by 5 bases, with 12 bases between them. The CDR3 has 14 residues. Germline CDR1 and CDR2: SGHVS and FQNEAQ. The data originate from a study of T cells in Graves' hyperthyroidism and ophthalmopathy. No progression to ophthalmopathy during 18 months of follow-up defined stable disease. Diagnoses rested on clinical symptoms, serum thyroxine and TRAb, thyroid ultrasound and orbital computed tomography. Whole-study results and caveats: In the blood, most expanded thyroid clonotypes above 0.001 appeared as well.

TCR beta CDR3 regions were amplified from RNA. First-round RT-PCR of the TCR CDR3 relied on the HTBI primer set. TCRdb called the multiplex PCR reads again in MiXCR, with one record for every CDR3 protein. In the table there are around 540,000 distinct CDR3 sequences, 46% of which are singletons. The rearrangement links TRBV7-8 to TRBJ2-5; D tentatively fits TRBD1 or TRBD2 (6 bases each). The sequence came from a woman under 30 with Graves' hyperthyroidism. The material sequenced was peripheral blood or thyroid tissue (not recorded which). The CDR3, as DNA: TGTGCCAGCAGCTTAAGGAGGAGGGGGGAGACCCAGTACTTC. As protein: CASSLRRRGETQYF.